This entry describes one TCR beta chain. An assay was performed, and its level was deep. Replicate PCRs run on unsorted PBMC used roughly 0.3 ug DNA, which was approximately 29,000 T cell genomes. Profiled with immunoSEQ multiplex PCR; TCRdb holds only in-frame clones, not every one. The sample includes under 600,000 clones, 60% to 80% seen only once; the top ten take approximately 12%. The data are from a study of shared clonotypes between healthy human individuals. The CDR3 is made up of 13 amino acids. Trimming removed 5 bases at V and 4 bases at J, with 11 bases between. The germline gives CDR1 MDHEN, CDR2 SYDVKM.

What was sequenced was PBMCs. This sequence was found in a middle-aged woman in good health. Some clones in this sample may be carry-over from other donors' samples. J is TRBJ1-1 and V is TRBV28; D not resolved. The CDR3 DNA sequence: TGTGCCAGCAGTCCAGACGAGACCACTGAAGCTTTCTTT. Amino acid sequence: CASSPDETTEAFF.